Following are 26 T cell receptor beta chains from one sample sequenced in a study of tumor and adjacent non-tumor tissue in lung cancer. This sample's RNA came from whole unsorted tissue. TCRbeta libraries were built with three rounds of nested PCR, modified from ARM-PCR. TCRdb re-derived calls from the multiplex PCR reads in MiXCR, one entry per CDR3 protein. The sample carries approximately 140,000 distinct CDR3 sequences, approximately 66% recorded once. The source material was lung tumor tissue. All receptors derive from a man in his sixties with small cell lung cancer.

The J gene is TRBJ2-5, the V gene TRBV20-1; 7 bases fit TRBD2. CDR1 and CDR2 from the germline V gene are DFQATT and SNEGSKA (reference sequence). The CDR3 extends over 15 amino acids. V lost 3 bases to trimming and J lost 0 bases; unmatched junction nucleotides: 7. This CDR3 reads CSARVAGQYQETQYF. CDR3 sequence (DNA): TGCAGTGCTAGGGTAGCGGGTCAGTACCAAGAGACCCAGTACTTC.

This clonotype was observed a handful of times. This chain joins TRBV6-6 and TRBJ2-7; 7 nucleotides align to TRBD1. V shed 2 bases and J 0 bases; nucleotides not matched to a gene: 10. In germline, CDR1 is MNHNY, CDR2 SVGAGI (reference sequence). CDR3 length equals 17 residues. The CDR3 is CASSYGTWDSLSYEQYV. The DNA of the CDR3 is TGTGCCAGCAGTTACGGGACCTGGGACAGCCTCTCCTACGAGCAGTACGTC.

Turning to this clonotype: This CDR3 is missing its conserved last phenylalanine or tryptophan, likely due to a read error. The chain employs TRBV11-2 and TRBJ2-3; D not certain. The CDR3 has 14 amino acids. V was pared by 0 bases and J by 10 bases, with 14 bases between. From germline, CDR1 is SGHAT and CDR2 FQNNGV. In DNA, the CDR3 is TGTGCCAGCAGCTTAGATTTTCTCAGTGGAGCGCAGTATTGT. Its protein product is CASSLDFLSGAQYC.

As to this clonotype: A much larger clone lies a single base off, so this may be a read error. V usage is TRBV20-1 and J usage is TRBJ2-1; 13 nucleotides agree with TRBD2. Germline CDR1 reads DFQATT; CDR2 reads SNEGSKA (reference sequence). V trimming: 5 bases; J trimming: 8 bases; junction bases outside the gene matches: 9. The CDR3 is made up of 15 amino acids. The CDR3 region has the DNA TGCAGTGCTGGAAAACTAGCGGGAGGGCCCCATGAGCAGTTCTTC. Protein sequence: CSAGKLAGGPHEQFF.

A few counts support this clonotype. The chain recombines TRBV11-3 with TRBJ2-5, with D hard to call. The CDR3 totals 13 residues. The germline CDR1 and CDR2 sequences are SGHNT and YENEEA. Trimming took 3 bases from V and 5 from J, leaving 10 bases between them. The CDR3 DNA sequence: TGTGCCAGCAGCTTTGCGAATGGGGAGACCCAGTACTTC. Translating it yields CASSFANGETQYF.

Notes on this clonotype: At one of its ends the junction is not consistent with the germline gene, which may arise from a read error. The V call is TRBV11-2, the J call TRBJ2-1; 7 bases agree with TRBD2. Germline V gene data show CDR1 as SGHAT and CDR2 as FQNNGV. The CDR3 totals 14 residues. The CDR3, as DNA: TGTGTCAGCAGCTTCGGGAGGATTGACAATGAGCAGTTCTTC. Residues: CVSSFGRIDNEQFF.

To note about this clonotype: A much larger clone lies one base from this, so it may be a read error. The genes are TRBV6-2 or TRBV6-3 and TRBJ1-1, with 9 bases fitting TRBD1. The CDR3 is 15 residues long. Germline trimming cut 7 bases from V and 7 bases from J; bases unmatched to any gene: 13. Germline V gene sequence: CDR1 MNHEY, CDR2 SVGEGT. CDR3 DNA sequence: TGTGCCAGCAATAGAGACAGGGGGGAGTTCGGTGAAGCTTTCTTT. Translated: CASNRDRGEFGEAFF.

Concerning this clonotype: Likely a read error: the CDR3 ends without its conserved phenylalanine or tryptophan. The chain links TRBV6-1 to TRBJ1-2; 7 nucleotides align to TRBD1. The CDR3 length is 14 residues. Germline-derived CDR1 and CDR2 are MNHNS and SASEGT. With 9 bases clipped from V and 0 bases from J, the junction kept 7 bases outside the gene matches. CDR3 sequence (DNA): TGTGCCAGTAGCGAACAGGGGTCTAACTATGGCTACACCTCC. Residues: CASSEQGSNYGYTS.

This clonotype was detected a few times. The chain is built from TRBV5-4 and TRBJ1-5, with 8 bases identical to TRBD1. The CDR3 sequence is 13 residues long. V was clipped by 1 base and J by 6 bases; unmatched bases: 0. Germline V gives CDR1 SGHNT, CDR2 YYREEE (reference sequence). The CDR3 coding sequence is TGTGCCAGCAGCTTGCAGGGGGCTCAGCCCCAGCATTTT. Encoded protein: CASSLQGAQPQHF. The variable domain in full, with the rest retrieved from reference TRBV5-4 and TRBJ1-5, is ETGVTQSPTHLIKTRGQQVTLRCSSQSGHNTVSWYQQALGQGPQFIFQYYREEENGRGNFPPRFSGLQFPNYSSELNVNALELDDSALYLCASSLQGAQPQHFGDGTRLSIL.

The chain links TRBV20-1 to TRBJ2-1; 9 positions match TRBD2. The CDR3 has 18 residues. V dropped 2 bases and J dropped 8; count of bases not matched to a gene: 19. Germline CDR1 and CDR2: DFQATT and SNEGSKA (reference sequence). CDR3 region: CSARSRGVRTSVMYEQFF. DNA of the CDR3: TGCAGTGCTAGATCTCGGGGGGTCCGGACTAGCGTTATGTATGAGCAGTTCTTC.

V usage is TRBV5-4 and J usage is TRBJ1-3; D perhaps matches TRBD1 (6 bases). V was trimmed by 6 bases and J by 0 bases, leaving 13 bases between them. Per germline, CDR1 SGHNT and CDR2 YYREEE (reference sequence). The CDR3 sequence is 15 residues long. The CDR3 coding sequence is TGTGCCAGCATCGTGGACAGCCTCTCTGGAAACACCATATATTTT. Translated: CASIVDSLSGNTIYF. The variable domain in full, completed from reference TRBV5-4 and TRBJ1-3, reads ETGVTQSPTHLIKTRGQQVTLRCSSQSGHNTVSWYQQALGQGPQFIFQYYREEENGRGNFPPRFSGLQFPNYSSELNVNALELDDSALYLCASIVDSLSGNTIYFGEGSWLTVV.

On this clonotype itself: A read error is possible here, since a much larger clone lies one base away. This sequence joins TRBV12-3 or TRBV12-4 and TRBJ1-3; D possibly corresponds to TRBD1 (5 bases). V lost 2 bases and J lost 2, with 10 bases in between. The CDR3 spans 15 residues. CDR3 sequence (DNA): TGTGCCAGCAGTTTAAGAAGGGGAACTGGAAACACCATATATTTT. Translating it yields CASSLRRGTGNTIYF.

A note on this clonotype: This may arise from a read error, as a much more abundant clone is one base away. The DNA is omitted, as the CDR3 cannot be located on it reliably, and the CDR3 follows TCRdb's listing. The J gene is TRBJ1-2, the V gene TRBV29-1. The CDR3 has 10 amino acids, counting both end residues. Germline V gene lookup returns CDR1 SQVTM and CDR2 ANQGSEA. Here the CDR3 reads CSVGAGSKTF.

This clonotype was detected only once. A much larger clone differs from this one at a single base, so this may be a read error. The rearrangement joins TRBV6-6 to TRBJ2-7, with D tentatively TRBD1 (6 bases). The germline V gene has CDR1 MNHNY and CDR2 SVGAGI (reference sequence). The CDR3 spans 14 residues. V gave up 5 bases and J gave up 4 bases, with 15 bases separating them. The CDR3 protein is CASSPGHRSYEQYF. CDR3 DNA sequence: TGTGCCAGCAGTCCGGGACACCGAAGTTACGAGCAGTACTTC.

About this clonotype: At one of its ends the junction is not consistent with the germline gene, which may arise from a read error. CDR3 sequence: CSARDRAINGYTF. DNA for the CDR3: TGCAGTGCAAGGGACAGGGCCATAAATGGTTACACCTTC. This chain connects TRBV20-1 to TRBJ1-2, with TRBD1 identical over 9 bases. The CDR3 totals 13 residues. Germline CDR1 reads DFQATT; CDR2 reads SNEGSKA (reference sequence).

Worth noting for this clonotype: This may come from a read error, since a much larger clone is one base off. The genes are TRBV6-1 and TRBJ2-7; possible D gene TRBD1, 5 bases. This CDR3 has 13 amino acids. Per the germline V gene, CDR1 is MNHNS and CDR2 is SASEGT. The CDR3 DNA is TGTGCCAGCAGCACCGTGGGGCTCTACGAGAAGTACTTC. Amino acid sequence: CASSTVGLYEKYF.

As to this clonotype: A much larger clone differs by one base, so this may be a read error. This sequence joins TRBV6-5 and TRBJ1-6; 9 bases align to TRBD1. Germline V gene lookup returns CDR1 MNHEY and CDR2 SVGAGI. The CDR3 totals 14 residues. The CDR3 reads CASRSGQGSSPPHF. Written as DNA, the CDR3 is TGTGCCAGCAGGTCAGGACAGGGGAGTTCACCCCCCCACTTT.

This clonotype has more than one count but fewer than ten. The V call is TRBV7-9, the J call TRBJ2-1, with D perhaps matching TRBD2 (6 bases). This CDR3 contains 17 residues. Between the trimmed V and J ends, which lost 3 bases and 0 bases, there was a span of 15 bases. CDR1 and CDR2 from the germline V gene are SEHNR and FQNEAQ (reference sequence). CDR3 region: CASSFSGSPSSYNEQFF. The CDR3 DNA is TGTGCCAGCAGCTTTTCCGGGAGTCCGAGCTCCTACAATGAGCAGTTCTTC.

In the case of this clonotype: At one end, the junction sequence differs from germline, possibly due to a read error. This chain uses TRBV12-3 or TRBV12-4 with TRBJ1-1, with 7 bases matching TRBD1. The length of the CDR3 is 14 residues. In DNA, the CDR3 is TGTGCCGGCAGTCTACGGGACAGCAACACTGAAGCTTTCTTT. Protein sequence: CAGSLRDSNTEAFF.

Points on this clonotype: Sequence at one end of the junction differs from germline and may be a read error. This CDR3 reads CASSLELIRSYDQYF. CDR3 nucleotides: TGTGCCAGCAGCTTAGAGCTGATCAGATCCTACGACCAGTACTTC. V is TRBV11-2 and J is TRBJ2-7; D unresolved. The CDR3 loop spans 15 amino acids. CDR1 and CDR2 from the germline V gene are SGHAT and FQNNGV.

This clonotype has just one count. The chain employs TRBV24-1 and TRBJ2-5; the D call may be TRBD1 or TRBD2 (7 bases each). This CDR3 contains 14 residues. V lost 5 bases, J lost 2 bases, and 11 bases lay in between. Germline loops: CDR1 KGHDR, CDR2 SFDVKD. CDR3 sequence (DNA): TGTGCCACCAGTGGACAGGGAGGGCAAGAGACCCAGTACTTC. Its translation: CATSGQGGQETQYF.

This clonotype was observed once. A much larger clone lies one base from this, so it may be a read error. The J gene is TRBJ2-1, the V gene TRBV20-1, with TRBD2 matching over 8 bases. V gave up 6 bases and J gave up 3 bases; unmatched junction bases: 4. This CDR3 is built from 13 residues. Per the germline V gene, CDR1 is DFQATT and CDR2 is SNEGSKA (reference sequence). The CDR3 coding sequence is TGCAGTGCCGGAGCGGGAGTCTACAATGAGCAGTTCTTC. It specifies CSAGAGVYNEQFF.

Remarks on this clonotype: The limits of the CDR3 on the DNA are not certain, so only TCRdb's listed CDR3 is given. CDR3 amino acids: CASGAWNTGSCFF. The rearrangement uses TRBV12-3 or TRBV12-4 and TRBJ2-2; the DNA was not used to check the table's D call, TRBD1. The CDR3 is 13 residues long, ends included.

This clonotype is a singleton in its sample. The junction and the germline gene differ at one end; a read error may be behind it. The chain recombines TRBV29-1 with TRBJ2-1; D is undetermined. CDR1 is SQVTM, CDR2 ANQGSEA, per germline. The CDR3 totals 13 residues. The CDR3 nucleotides are TGCATCGTTGATTGGGTAGTCCGCAATGAGCAGTTCTTC. Residues: CIVDWVVRNEQFF.

This clonotype was seen many times. The chain links TRBV12-3 or TRBV12-4 to TRBJ1-3, with D unresolved. V lost 7 bases to trimming and J lost 8 bases, with 9 bases between them. CDR3 length: 11 amino acids. The CDR3 is CASKGRDTIYF. For the CDR3, the DNA is TGTGCCAGCAAAGGGAGGGACACCATATATTTT.

The chain carries TRBV11-1 and TRBJ2-2, with unresolved D. The CDR3 has 13 residues. The V and J ends lost 6 bases and 5 bases respectively, with 10 bases between them. CDR1 and CDR2 from the germline V gene are SGHAT and FQDESV (reference sequence). The CDR3 here is CASRDIQTGELFF. CDR3 nucleotides: TGTGCCAGCAGGGATATACAGACCGGGGAGCTGTTTTTT.